What follows are 20 T cell receptor beta chains derived from one specimen sequenced in a study of TIL therapy for anti-PD-1-resistant metastatic lung cancer. Indicated time point: pre-treatment sample, taken before nivolumab and TIL therapy. The immunoSEQ assay was v3. The assay was immunoSEQ multiplex PCR, and TCRdb's table has in-frame clones only and misses some. The profile covers roughly 23,000 clones, with about 70% appearing a single time and just under 2% taken by the ten largest. The sequences come from blood, collected at baseline. These receptors originate from a person between 25 and 80 years old with non-small cell lung cancer.

This rearrangement joins TRBV5-1 to TRBJ1-3, with D unresolved. The germline CDR1 and CDR2 sequences are SGHRS and YFSETQ. The CDR3 has 15 amino acids. V dropped 4 bases and J dropped 0 bases, with 11 bases sitting between them. The CDR3 DNA sequence: TGCGCCAGCAGCAGCGGAGGGAGCTCTGGAAACACCATATATTTT. This gives the protein CASSSGGSSGNTIYF.

This clone was counted a few times. The genes are TRBV2 and TRBJ1-5; D gene unclear. This CDR3 region has 14 residues. Trimming took 7 bases from V and 2 from J, leaving 12 bases between them. CDR1 and CDR2 from the germline V gene are SNHLY and FYNNEI. The CDR3 loop is CASTFGLGNQPQHF. The CDR3 nucleotides are TGTGCCAGCACTTTCGGACTCGGCAATCAGCCCCAGCATTTT.

The chain combines TRBV27 with TRBJ2-6; D is undetermined. CDR3 length: 14 amino acids. Trimming took 0 bases from V and 0 from J, leaving 0 bases between them. The V gene's germline CDR1 is MNHEY and CDR2 SMNVEV (reference sequence). CDR3 coding DNA: TGTGCCAGCAGTTTATCCTCTGGGGCCAACGTCCTGACTTTC. This codes for CASSLSSGANVLTF. Full variable domain (rest looked up from reference TRBV27 and TRBJ2-6): EAQVTQNPRYLITVTGKKLTVTCSQNMNHEYMSWYRQDPGLGLRQIYYSMNVEVTDKGDVPEGYKVSRKEKRNFPLILESPSPNQTSLYFCASSLSSGANVLTFGAGSRLTVL.

The chain joins TRBV12-3 or TRBV12-4 to TRBJ1-1, with D uncertain. The CDR3 totals 13 residues. V was cut by 6 bases and J by 1 base, with 9 bases left in between. This CDR3 reads CASSPERNTEAFF. The CDR3 bases are TGTGCCAGCAGCCCCGAGCGGAACACTGAAGCTTTCTTT.

This clone was counted between two and nine times. This chain uses TRBV5-6 with TRBJ1-2; D not certain. The CDR3 loop spans 14 amino acids. V lost 2 bases to trimming and J lost 4 bases, with 12 bases between them. The germline gives CDR1 SGHDT, CDR2 YYEEEE. The CDR3 nucleotides are TGTGCCAGCAGCTTTTTCACCAATGGCTATGGCTACACCTTC. Encoded protein: CASSFFTNGYGYTF.

The genes are TRBV12-3 or TRBV12-4 and TRBJ2-5; no reliable D call. This CDR3 is built from 12 residues. V was trimmed by 6 bases and J by 5 bases, leaving 10 bases between them. CDR3 nucleotide sequence: TGTGCCAGCAGCCTTAGATCGGAGACCCAGTACTTC. This gives the protein CASSLRSETQYF.

This clone has a handful of counts. The rearrangement joins TRBV6-5 to TRBJ2-7; maybe TRBD2 (6 bases). CDR3 length: 15 amino acids. V lost 2 bases to trimming and J lost 0 bases, with 11 bases between them. Germline-derived CDR1 and CDR2 are MNHEY and SVGAGI. This CDR3 reads CASSYGTLGSYEQYF. The CDR3, as DNA: TGTGCCAGCAGTTACGGGACTCTTGGCTCCTACGAGCAGTACTTC.

This clone was counted between two and nine times. This chain uses TRBV29-1 with TRBJ2-3; D assignment may be TRBD1 or TRBD2 (5 bases each). The V gene's germline CDR1 is SQVTM and CDR2 ANQGSEA. Between the trimmed V and J ends, which lost 6 bases and 6 bases, there was a span of 16 bases. The CDR3 contains 13 residues. CDR3 in amino acids: CSVTRGVGDTQYF. The CDR3 nucleotides read TGCAGCGTGACCCGGGGCGTGGGTGATACGCAGTATTTT.

This clone was picked up one time. The chain links TRBV14 to TRBJ2-1; TRBD2 matches at 8 bases. From germline, CDR1 is SGHDN and CDR2 FVKESK. The ends lost 5 bases at V and 7 bases at J; junction bases unmatched: 13. The length of the CDR3 is 16 residues. The CDR3 region has the DNA TGTGCCAGCAGCGCCTTACTAAGCGGGGGCTTAAATGAGCAGTTCTTC. Residues: CASSALLSGGLNEQFF.

This chain links TRBV7-9 with TRBJ2-1, with D possibly being TRBD2 (5 bases). Trimming removed 6 bases at V and 8 bases at J, with 14 bases between. This CDR3 spans 13 amino acids. The germline V gene has CDR1 SEHNR and CDR2 FQNEAQ (reference sequence). CDR3 in DNA: TGTGCCAGCAGTTCCTCCGGGGTACATGAGCAGTTCTTC. Translated, it gives CASSSSGVHEQFF.

In DNA form, the CDR3 reads TGCGCCAGCAGCTTGATGGGAGGCTCTGGAAACACCATATATTTT. Translation gives CASSLMGGSGNTIYF. The chain joins TRBV5-1 to TRBJ1-3; no reliable D call. Germline V gene data show CDR1 as SGHRS and CDR2 as YFSETQ. V was trimmed by 1 base and J by 0 bases, leaving 8 bases between them. The CDR3 consists of 15 residues. Full variable domain (outside the CDR3, taken from reference TRBV5-1 and TRBJ1-3): KAGVTQTPRYLIKTRGQQVTLSCSPISGHRSVSWYQQTPGQGLQFLFEYFSETQRNKGNFPGRFSGRQFSNSRSEMNVSTLELGDSALYLCASSLMGGSGNTIYFGEGSWLTVV.

The CDR3 sequence: CASSIVAGERNEQFF. The CDR3 DNA reads as TGTGCCAGTAGTATAGTAGCGGGAGAACGCAATGAGCAGTTCTTC. J is TRBJ2-1 and V is TRBV19; 9 nucleotides line up with TRBD2. This CDR3 has 15 residues. After removal of 1 base from V and 6 bases from J, the junction contained 4 bases not matched to a gene. Germline loops: CDR1 LNHDA, CDR2 SQIVND (reference sequence).

V and J are TRBV7-6 and TRBJ2-5; tentative D call: TRBD2 (5 bases). V was pared by 5 bases and J by 7 bases, with 23 bases between. Germline-derived CDR1 and CDR2 are SGHVS and FNYEAQ. The CDR3 totals 16 residues. The CDR3 region has the DNA TGTGCCAGCAGCCATTTTAGTCCCGGGGAAGATAGGACCCAGTACTTC. Translated: CASSHFSPGEDRTQYF. Looking up the rest from reference TRBV7-6 and TRBJ2-5 gives the full variable domain: GAGVSQSPRYKVTKRGQDVALRCDPISGHVSLYWYRQALGQGPEFLTYFNYEAQQDKSGLPNDRFSAERPEGSISTLTIQRTEQRDSAMYRCASSHFSPGEDRTQYFGPGTRLLVL.

The rearrangement joins TRBV20-1 to TRBJ2-3; D unresolved. Trimming shortened V by 5 bases and J by 5 bases, and 8 bases separated the two germline ends. Germline V CDR1 and CDR2: DFQATT, SNEGSKA (reference sequence). This CDR3 region has 11 residues. The CDR3 DNA follows: TGCAGTGCTTTTCCGGGAGATACGCAGTATTTT. This sequence encodes CSAFPGDTQYF.

This clone was seen more than once but under ten times. CDR3 region: CASSQDRQARNYGYTF. CDR3 in DNA: TGCGCCAGCAGCCAAGATCGACAGGCCCGTAACTATGGCTACACCTTC. The chain uses TRBV4-1 and TRBJ1-2; weak D call: TRBD1 (6 bases). Germline CDR1 reads MGHRA; CDR2 reads YSYEKL. This CDR3 spans 16 amino acids. V was clipped by 0 bases and J by 1 base, with 12 bases between them.

The V call is TRBV27, the J call TRBJ2-7; 7 nucleotides agree with TRBD1. Germline V lookup: CDR1 MNHEY, CDR2 SMNVEV (reference sequence). The CDR3 contains 15 residues. Losses at the gene ends were 5 bases for V and 3 bases for J; bases not matched to a gene: 10. This CDR3 is CASSLGTAVYYEQYF. For the CDR3, the DNA is TGTGCCAGCAGTCTAGGGACAGCAGTGTACTACGAGCAGTACTTC.

This chain links TRBV10-3 with TRBJ2-5, with 8 positions matching TRBD1. In germline, CDR1 is ENHRY, CDR2 SYGVKD. This CDR3 spans 17 amino acids. Trimming cost V 4 bases and J 4 bases; bases outside gene matches: 14. The CDR3 spells CAISGSWMTGARETQYF. CDR3 nucleotide sequence: TGTGCCATCAGTGGGAGCTGGATGACAGGGGCACGAGAGACCCAGTACTTC.

The chain joins TRBV4-1 to TRBJ1-6; D gene unclear. The CDR3 has 12 residues. V was shortened by 1 base and J by 10 bases, with 5 bases between the two germline ends. Germline CDR1 reads MGHRA; CDR2 reads YSYEKL. CDR3: CASSQVQSPLHF. As DNA, the CDR3 is TGCGCCAGCAGCCAAGTACAATCACCCCTCCACTTT.

The chain employs TRBV3-1 (or the pseudogene TRBV3-2) and TRBJ1-2; TRBD1 agrees at 10 bases. The CDR3 covers 14 residues. The germline gives CDR1 LGHDT, CDR2 YNNKEL (reference sequence). V dropped 5 bases and J dropped 7; count of bases not matched to a gene: 7. CDR3 DNA: TGTGCCAGCAGCAACAGACAGGGGGCGAGTGGCTACACCTTC. Protein product: CASSNRQGASGYTF.

The chain employs TRBV3-1 (or the pseudogene TRBV3-2) and TRBJ2-7, with a possible D match to TRBD2 (5 bases). The CDR3 is 14 amino acids. The germline V and J ends were trimmed by 0 bases and 2 bases, with 8 bases remaining between them. In germline, CDR1 is LGHDT, CDR2 YNNKEL (reference sequence). The CDR3, as DNA: TGTGCCAGCAGCCAAGACGGGCGGGCCTACGAGCAGTACTTC. Its translation: CASSQDGRAYEQYF.